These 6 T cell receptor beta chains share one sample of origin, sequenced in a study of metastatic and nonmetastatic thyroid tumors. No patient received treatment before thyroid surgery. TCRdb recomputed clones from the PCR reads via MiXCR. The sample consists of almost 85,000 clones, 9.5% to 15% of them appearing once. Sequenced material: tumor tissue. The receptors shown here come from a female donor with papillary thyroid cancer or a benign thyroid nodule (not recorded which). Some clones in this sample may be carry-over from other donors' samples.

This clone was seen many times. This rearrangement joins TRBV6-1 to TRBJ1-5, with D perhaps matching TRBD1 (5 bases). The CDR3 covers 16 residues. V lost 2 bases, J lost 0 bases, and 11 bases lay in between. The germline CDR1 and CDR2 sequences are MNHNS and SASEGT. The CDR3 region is CASSERGGDSNQPQHF. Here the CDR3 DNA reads TGTGCCAGCAGTGAACGGGGGGGAGATAGCAATCAGCCCCAGCATTTT.

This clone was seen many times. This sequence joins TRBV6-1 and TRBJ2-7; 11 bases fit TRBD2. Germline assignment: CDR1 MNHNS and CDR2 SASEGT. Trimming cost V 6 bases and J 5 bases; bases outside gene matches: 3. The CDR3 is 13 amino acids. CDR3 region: CASSLAGGDEQYF. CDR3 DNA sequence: TGTGCCAGCAGCCTAGCGGGGGGCGACGAGCAGTACTTC.

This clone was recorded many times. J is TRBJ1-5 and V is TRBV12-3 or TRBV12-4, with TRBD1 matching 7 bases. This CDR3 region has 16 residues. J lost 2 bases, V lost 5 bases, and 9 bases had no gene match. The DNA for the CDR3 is TGTGCCAGCAGTGGGACAGTCCTACGGGGCAATCAGCCCCAGCATTTT. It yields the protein CASSGTVLRGNQPQHF.

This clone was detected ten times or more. For the CDR3, the DNA is TGTGCCAGCAGCCCAGGGCGGTTAGCCAAAAACATTCAGTACTTC. It specifies CASSPGRLAKNIQYF. The chain couples TRBV11-3 to TRBJ2-4; perhaps TRBD1 as D (5 bases). V lost 5 bases to trimming and J lost 0 bases, with 11 bases between them. Germline lookup yields CDR1 SGHNT and CDR2 YENEEA. The CDR3 totals 15 residues.

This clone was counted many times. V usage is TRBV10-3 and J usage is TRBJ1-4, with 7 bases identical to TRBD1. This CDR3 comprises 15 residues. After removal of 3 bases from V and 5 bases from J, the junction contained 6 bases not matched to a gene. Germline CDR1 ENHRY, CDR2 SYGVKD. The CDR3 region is CAISDIQGSNEKLFF. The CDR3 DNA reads TGTGCCATCAGTGACATACAGGGGAGCAATGAAAAACTGTTTTTT.

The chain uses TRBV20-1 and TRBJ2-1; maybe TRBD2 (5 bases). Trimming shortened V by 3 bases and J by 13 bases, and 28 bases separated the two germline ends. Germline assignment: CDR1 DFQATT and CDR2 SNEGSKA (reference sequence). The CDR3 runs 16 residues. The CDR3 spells CSASRRRGFSYNYQFF. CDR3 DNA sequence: TGCAGTGCTAGCCGCCGACGGGGTTTCTCCTACAATTATCAGTTCTTC.